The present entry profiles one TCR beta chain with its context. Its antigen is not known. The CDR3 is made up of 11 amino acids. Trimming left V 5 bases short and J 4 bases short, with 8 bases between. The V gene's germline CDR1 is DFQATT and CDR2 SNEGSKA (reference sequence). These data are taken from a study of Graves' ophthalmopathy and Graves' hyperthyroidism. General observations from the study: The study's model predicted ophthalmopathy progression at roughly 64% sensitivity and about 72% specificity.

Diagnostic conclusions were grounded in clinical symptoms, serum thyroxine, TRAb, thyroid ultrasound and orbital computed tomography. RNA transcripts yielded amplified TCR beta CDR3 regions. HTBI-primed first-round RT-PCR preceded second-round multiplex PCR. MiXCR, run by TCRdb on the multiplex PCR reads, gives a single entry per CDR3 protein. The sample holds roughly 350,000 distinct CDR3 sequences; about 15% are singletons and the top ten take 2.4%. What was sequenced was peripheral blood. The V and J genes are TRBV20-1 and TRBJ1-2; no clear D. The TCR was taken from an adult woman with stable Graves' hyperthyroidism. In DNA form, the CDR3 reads TGCAGTGCTCTACCAAGCTATGGCTACACCTTC. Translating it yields CSALPSYGYTF.